This T cell receptor (beta chain) emerged from a study of cytomegalovirus exposure and HLA in healthy donors. Germline V gene sequence: CDR1 DFQATT, CDR2 SNEGSKA (reference sequence). The germline V and J ends were trimmed by 6 bases and 2 bases, with 7 bases remaining between them. This CDR3 has 11 residues. This clone was observed a handful of times. Its antigen is unidentified. The same CDR3 is also encoded by other DNA sequences in this sample. Findings of the study overall: The listing of 150 to 200 TCR beta chains classed them as cytomegalovirus-associated. Most TCRs appeared rarely, but some public TCRs recurred in many donors. Under in vitro conditions, three CMV-associated chains were confirmed as specific for CMV antigens.

The study drew the donors from its roughly 130-subject validation cohort, separate from the roughly 700-subject first cohort. Repertoires were generated with immunoSEQ multiplex PCR, while TCRdb's copy carries only in-frame clones and drops some. The repertoire includes hundreds of thousands of clones, roughly nine tenths of them detected once, and around 12% sits in the top ten. What was sequenced was PBMCs. V is TRBV20-1 and J is TRBJ1-2; D is uncertain. The sequence was obtained from a man younger than 35 in good health and CMV-seropositive. The CDR3 DNA reads TGCAGTGCCTCGGGCAACTATGGCTACACCTTC. Protein product: CSASGNYGYTF.